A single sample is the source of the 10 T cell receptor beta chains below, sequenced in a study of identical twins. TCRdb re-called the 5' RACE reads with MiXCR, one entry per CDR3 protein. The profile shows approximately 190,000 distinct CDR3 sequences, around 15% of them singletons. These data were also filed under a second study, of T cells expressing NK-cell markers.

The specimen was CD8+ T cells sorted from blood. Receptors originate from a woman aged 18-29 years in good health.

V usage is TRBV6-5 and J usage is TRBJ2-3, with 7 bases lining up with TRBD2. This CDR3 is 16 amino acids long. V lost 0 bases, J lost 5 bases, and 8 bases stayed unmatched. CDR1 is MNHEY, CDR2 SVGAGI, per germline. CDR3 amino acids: CASSYSLGGRIDTQYF. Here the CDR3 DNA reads TGTGCCAGCAGTTACTCTCTGGGCGGGAGAATAGATACGCAGTATTTT.

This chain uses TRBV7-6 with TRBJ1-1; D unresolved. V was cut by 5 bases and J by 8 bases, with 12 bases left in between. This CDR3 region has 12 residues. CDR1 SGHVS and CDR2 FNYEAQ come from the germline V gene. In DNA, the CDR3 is TGTGCCAGCAGCCGCGACGGGAGGGAAGCTTTCTTT. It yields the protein CASSRDGREAFF. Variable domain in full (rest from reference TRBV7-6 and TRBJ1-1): GAGVSQSPRYKVTKRGQDVALRCDPISGHVSLYWYRQALGQGPEFLTYFNYEAQQDKSGLPNDRFSAERPEGSISTLTIQRTEQRDSAMYRCASSRDGREAFFGQGTRLTVV.

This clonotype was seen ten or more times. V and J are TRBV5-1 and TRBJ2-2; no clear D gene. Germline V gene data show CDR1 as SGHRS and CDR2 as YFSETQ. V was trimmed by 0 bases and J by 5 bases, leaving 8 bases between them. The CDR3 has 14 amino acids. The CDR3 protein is CASSLEWGTGELFF. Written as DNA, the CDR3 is TGCGCCAGCAGCTTGGAATGGGGAACCGGGGAGCTGTTTTTT. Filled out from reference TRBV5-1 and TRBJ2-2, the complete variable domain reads KAGVTQTPRYLIKTRGQQVTLSCSPISGHRSVSWYQQTPGQGLQFLFEYFSETQRNKGNFPGRFSGRQFSNSRSEMNVSTLELGDSALYLCASSLEWGTGELFFGEGSRLTVL.

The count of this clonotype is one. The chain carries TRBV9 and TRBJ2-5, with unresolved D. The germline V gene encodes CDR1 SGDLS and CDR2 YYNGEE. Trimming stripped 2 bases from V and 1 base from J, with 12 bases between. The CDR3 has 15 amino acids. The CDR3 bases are TGTGCCAGCAGCGTGTCCTGGGGTTCCCAAGAGACCCAGTACTTC. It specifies CASSVSWGSQETQYF.

The CDR3 loop reads CASSESSGGPTQYF. The CDR3 DNA sequence: TGTGCCAGCAGTGAATCGAGCGGGGGACCGACCCAGTACTTC. V usage is TRBV25-1 and J usage is TRBJ2-5, with 8 nucleotides matching TRBD2. CDR1 MGHDK and CDR2 SYGVNS come from the germline V gene. CDR3 length: 14 residues. Losses at the gene ends were 1 base for V and 7 bases for J; bases not matched to a gene: 5.

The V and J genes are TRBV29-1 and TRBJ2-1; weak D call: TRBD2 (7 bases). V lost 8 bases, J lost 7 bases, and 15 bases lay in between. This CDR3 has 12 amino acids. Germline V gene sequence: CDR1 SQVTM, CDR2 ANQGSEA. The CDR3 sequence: CSLGEGVNEQFF. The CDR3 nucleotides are TGCAGCCTAGGGGAGGGGGTGAATGAGCAGTTCTTC.

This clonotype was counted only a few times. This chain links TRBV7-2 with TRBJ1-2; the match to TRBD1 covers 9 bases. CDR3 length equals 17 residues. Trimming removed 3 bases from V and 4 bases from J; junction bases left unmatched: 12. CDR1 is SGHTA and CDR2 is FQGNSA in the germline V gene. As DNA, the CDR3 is TGTGCCAGCAGCTTGGGGTCTACAGGGGGCGATGGCTATGGCTACACCTTC. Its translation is CASSLGSTGGDGYGYTF.

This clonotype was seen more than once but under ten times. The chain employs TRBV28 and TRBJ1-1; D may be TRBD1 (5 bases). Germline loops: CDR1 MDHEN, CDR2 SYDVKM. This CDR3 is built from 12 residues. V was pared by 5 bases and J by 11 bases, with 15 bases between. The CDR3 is CASSPIQAGAFF. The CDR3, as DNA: TGTGCCAGCAGTCCTATACAAGCAGGGGCTTTCTTT. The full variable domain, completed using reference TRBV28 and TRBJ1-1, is DVKVTQSSRYLVKRTGEKVFLECVQDMDHENMFWYRQDPGLGLRLIYFSYDVKMKEKGDIPEGYSVSREKKERFSLILESASTNQTSMYLCASSPIQAGAFFGQGTRLTVV.

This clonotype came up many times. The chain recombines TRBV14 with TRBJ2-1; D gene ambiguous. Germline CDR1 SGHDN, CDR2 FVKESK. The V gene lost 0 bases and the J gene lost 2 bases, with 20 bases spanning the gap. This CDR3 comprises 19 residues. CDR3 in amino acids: CASSQDRSRGTSPYNEQFF. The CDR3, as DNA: TGTGCCAGCAGCCAAGACCGTAGCCGTGGCACGTCCCCCTACAATGAGCAGTTCTTC.

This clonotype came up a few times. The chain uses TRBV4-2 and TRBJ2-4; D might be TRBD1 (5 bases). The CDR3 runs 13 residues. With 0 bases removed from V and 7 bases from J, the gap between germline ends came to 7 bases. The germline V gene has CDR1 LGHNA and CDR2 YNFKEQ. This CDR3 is CASSQDPGNIQYF. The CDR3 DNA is TGTGCCAGCAGCCAAGATCCAGGGAACATTCAGTACTTC.